This is a list of T cell receptor beta chains from one sample in a study of T-cell reconstitution after alpha-beta-depleted transplantation in children. In TCRdb, the PCR reads were re-called with MiXCR into one record per CDR3 protein. The sample has 200,000 to 300,000 distinct CDR3 sequences, 20% to 30% seen once; the top ten hold about 4.8%. The sequenced sample was PBMCs, mostly from graft donor cells, obtained 360 days after TCRalphabeta/CD19-depleted stem cell transplant. The receptors derive from a female patient aged 2 to 10 who had a stem cell transplant for congenital amegakaryocytic thrombocytopenia, so the T cells may come from the graft donor. Each CDR3 is given with its conserved first and last residue. The order of the fields is D gene, V gene, clone size, CDR3 length, J gene, CDR3 DNA, CDR3 protein. The D gene is left open where the match is weak. Clone size is shown for a subset of rows, as once, few, many or a class of expanded clone.

d_call: .; v_call: TRBV24-1; clone_size: .; cdr3_length: 13; j_call: TRBJ2-2; cdr3_nt: TGTGCCACCAGTGCGCCATACACCGGGGAGCTGTTTTTT; cdr3_aa: CATSAPYTGELFF
d_call: TRBD2; v_call: TRBV6-5; clone_size: .; cdr3_length: 17; j_call: TRBJ2-1; cdr3_nt: TGTGCCAGCAGTTACTCGCTAGCGGGGGGTTCCTACAATGAGCAGTTCTTC; cdr3_aa: CASSYSLAGGSYNEQFF
d_call: TRBD2; v_call: TRBV9; clone_size: .; cdr3_length: 14; j_call: TRBJ2-1; cdr3_nt: TGTGCCAGCAGCCGACTAGCGGGGGGGCGGGAGCAGTTCTTC; cdr3_aa: CASSRLAGGREQFF
d_call: .; v_call: TRBV4-2; clone_size: .; cdr3_length: 14; j_call: TRBJ2-5; cdr3_nt: TGTGCCAGCAGCCAAGAGCGGGCCCAAGAGACCCAGTACTTC; cdr3_aa: CASSQERAQETQYF
d_call: TRBD2; v_call: TRBV28; clone_size: few; cdr3_length: 23; j_call: TRBJ2-1; cdr3_nt: TGTGCCAGCAGTTTAAGGATTAGCCGGGGACTAGCGGGAGTCAGCCCTACCTACAATGAGCAGTTCTTC; cdr3_aa: CASSLRISRGLAGVSPTYNEQFF
d_call: .; v_call: TRBV14; clone_size: few; cdr3_length: 15; j_call: TRBJ2-1; cdr3_nt: TGTGCCAGCAGCCCCCGGACTATCCAATACAATGAGCAGTTCTTC; cdr3_aa: CASSPRTIQYNEQFF
d_call: TRBD1; v_call: TRBV12-3/TRBV12-4; clone_size: few; cdr3_length: 14; j_call: TRBJ2-2; cdr3_nt: TGTGCCGTCAATAGGGACAGGGGGTCCGGGGAGCTGTTTTTT; cdr3_aa: CAVNRDRGSGELFF
d_call: .; v_call: TRBV12-3/TRBV12-4; clone_size: .; cdr3_length: 11; j_call: TRBJ1-4; cdr3_nt: TGTGCCAGCGGTGTAAATGAAAAACTGTTTTTT; cdr3_aa: CASGVNEKLFF
d_call: .; v_call: TRBV5-1; clone_size: .; cdr3_length: 16; j_call: TRBJ2-5; cdr3_nt: TGCGCCAGCAGCTTAGCTGGTTTTCTAAACCAAGAGACCCAGTACTTC; cdr3_aa: CASSLAGFLNQETQYF
d_call: .; v_call: TRBV12-3/TRBV12-4; clone_size: .; cdr3_length: 13; j_call: TRBJ2-1; cdr3_nt: TGTGCCAGCAGTTATATTAGTGGTGTTGAGCAGTTCTTC; cdr3_aa: CASSYISGVEQFF
d_call: .; v_call: TRBV30; clone_size: .; cdr3_length: 14; j_call: TRBJ2-3; cdr3_nt: TGTGCCTGGGAGAGACAGGAAGGGACAGATACGCAGTATTTT; cdr3_aa: CAWERQEGTDTQYF
d_call: .; v_call: TRBV12-3/TRBV12-4; clone_size: .; cdr3_length: 15; j_call: TRBJ2-4; cdr3_nt: TGTGCCAGCAGTCCCCCCAGGGTCGCCAAAAACATTCAGTACTTC; cdr3_aa: CASSPPRVAKNIQYF
d_call: .; v_call: TRBV20-1; clone_size: .; cdr3_length: 15; j_call: TRBJ2-5; cdr3_nt: TGCAGTGCTAGGCTACCACGGGGGCTCACGGAGACCCAGTACTTC; cdr3_aa: CSARLPRGLTETQYF
d_call: TRBD2; v_call: TRBV6-2/TRBV6-3; clone_size: many; cdr3_length: 15; j_call: TRBJ2-1; cdr3_nt: TGTGCCAGCAGTTCCTCCTGGCGGGAGAGGAATGAGCAGTTCTTC; cdr3_aa: CASSSSWRERNEQFF
d_call: TRBD2; v_call: TRBV12-3/TRBV12-4; clone_size: once; cdr3_length: 14; j_call: TRBJ2-5; cdr3_nt: TGTGCCAGCACCCGGGGGGGTCTACAAGAGACCGAGTACTTC; cdr3_aa: CASTRGGLQETEYF
d_call: TRBD2; v_call: TRBV24-1; clone_size: few; cdr3_length: 20; j_call: TRBJ2-3; cdr3_nt: TGTGCCACCAGTGACCTCTCTGAGAAGGCTAGCGGGGGGTACACAGATACGCAGTATTTT; cdr3_aa: CATSDLSEKASGGYTDTQYF
d_call: TRBD2; v_call: TRBV3-1; clone_size: few; cdr3_length: 14; j_call: TRBJ2-7; cdr3_nt: TGTGCCAGCAGCCAGTGGCGGGAGGGCTACGAGCAGTACTTC; cdr3_aa: CASSQWREGYEQYF
d_call: TRBD1; v_call: TRBV7-9; clone_size: .; cdr3_length: 13; j_call: TRBJ2-7; cdr3_nt: TGTGCCAGCAGCTCGGCCGGGACAGGGGGTCAGTACTTC; cdr3_aa: CASSSAGTGGQYF
d_call: .; v_call: TRBV7-2; clone_size: .; cdr3_length: 14; j_call: TRBJ1-2; cdr3_nt: TGTGCCAGCAGCTTAGCGACAGCTAACTATGGCTACACCTTC; cdr3_aa: CASSLATANYGYTF
d_call: .; v_call: TRBV5-1; clone_size: .; cdr3_length: 13; j_call: TRBJ1-2; cdr3_nt: TGCGCCAGCAGCTGGGTAGGCACCTATGGCTACACCTTC; cdr3_aa: CASSWVGTYGYTF
d_call: .; v_call: TRBV29-1; clone_size: many; cdr3_length: 13; j_call: TRBJ2-7; cdr3_nt: TGCAGCGTCACCAACAGGGCTTCGTACGAGCAGTACTTC; cdr3_aa: CSVTNRASYEQYF
d_call: .; v_call: TRBV7-9; clone_size: few; cdr3_length: 16; j_call: TRBJ2-3; cdr3_nt: TGTGCCAGCAGTTTTGTTGGTTTCCAGGACACAGATACGCAGTATTTT; cdr3_aa: CASSFVGFQDTDTQYF
d_call: .; v_call: TRBV4-1; clone_size: .; cdr3_length: 13; j_call: TRBJ2-5; cdr3_nt: TGCGCCAGCAGCCAAAATATGGGGGAGACCCAGTACTTC; cdr3_aa: CASSQNMGETQYF
d_call: TRBD2; v_call: TRBV6-2/TRBV6-3; clone_size: .; cdr3_length: 16; j_call: TRBJ2-7; cdr3_nt: TGTGCCAGCAGCAGGCTAGCGGGGCCTGGCGGATACGAGCAGTACTTC; cdr3_aa: CASSRLAGPGGYEQYF
d_call: .; v_call: TRBV15; clone_size: few; cdr3_length: 12; j_call: TRBJ1-4; cdr3_nt: TGTGCCACCAGCAGAGATGAAACGAAACTGTTTTTT; cdr3_aa: CATSRDETKLFF
d_call: .; v_call: TRBV2; clone_size: .; cdr3_length: 15; j_call: TRBJ2-2; cdr3_nt: TGTGCCAGCAGTGACCGGGCCTCGATTACCGGGGAGCTGTTTTTT; cdr3_aa: CASSDRASITGELFF
d_call: .; v_call: TRBV27; clone_size: few; cdr3_length: 14; j_call: TRBJ2-3; cdr3_nt: TGTGCCAGCAGTTTCAGCAGCGTCGCAGATACGCAGTATTTT; cdr3_aa: CASSFSSVADTQYF
d_call: .; v_call: TRBV24-1; clone_size: .; cdr3_length: 11; j_call: TRBJ1-2; cdr3_nt: TGTGCCACCAGTGGCGACTATGGCTACACCTTC; cdr3_aa: CATSGDYGYTF
d_call: .; v_call: TRBV24-1; clone_size: .; cdr3_length: 15; j_call: TRBJ2-5; cdr3_nt: TGTGCCACCAGTGATGCCCGGGACCACCAAGAGACCCAGTACTTC; cdr3_aa: CATSDARDHQETQYF
d_call: TRBD2; v_call: TRBV20-1; clone_size: few; cdr3_length: 14; j_call: TRBJ2-1; cdr3_nt: TGCAGTGCTAGGTCTAGCGGGAGAGGGGGTGAGCAGTTCTTC; cdr3_aa: CSARSSGRGGEQFF
d_call: .; v_call: TRBV3-1; clone_size: few; cdr3_length: 11; j_call: TRBJ2-4; cdr3_nt: TGTGCCAGCAGCCGGGGAGACATTCAGTACTTC; cdr3_aa: CASSRGDIQYF
d_call: .; v_call: TRBV6-5; clone_size: few; cdr3_length: 18; j_call: TRBJ2-1; cdr3_nt: TGTGCCAGCAGTTCTACCCACCCGACCGGGACCGTGGACAATGAGCAGTTCTTC; cdr3_aa: CASSSTHPTGTVDNEQFF
d_call: .; v_call: TRBV4-3; clone_size: .; cdr3_length: 14; j_call: TRBJ1-2; cdr3_nt: TGCGCCAGCAGCCAACCGGGACAACTATCTGGCTACACCTTC; cdr3_aa: CASSQPGQLSGYTF
d_call: .; v_call: TRBV20-1; clone_size: .; cdr3_length: 15; j_call: TRBJ2-3; cdr3_nt: TGCAGTGCCGTGAATACAAACAGCGGCTCAGATACGCAGTATTTT; cdr3_aa: CSAVNTNSGSDTQYF
d_call: .; v_call: TRBV6-1; clone_size: few; cdr3_length: 14; j_call: TRBJ2-3; cdr3_nt: TGTGCCTGCAGGGTGGCCCCAAGCACAGATACGCAGTATTTT; cdr3_aa: CACRVAPSTDTQYF
d_call: .; v_call: TRBV15; clone_size: .; cdr3_length: 16; j_call: TRBJ1-1; cdr3_nt: TGTGCCACCAGCACCCTGAGGGGGGCTCGGAACACTGAAGCTTTCTTT; cdr3_aa: CATSTLRGARNTEAFF
d_call: .; v_call: TRBV5-1; clone_size: few; cdr3_length: 13; j_call: TRBJ2-1; cdr3_nt: TGCGCCAGCAGCTTGGACAGGGCCAATGAGCAGTTCTTC; cdr3_aa: CASSLDRANEQFF
d_call: .; v_call: TRBV11-2; clone_size: once; cdr3_length: 13; j_call: TRBJ1-2; cdr3_nt: TGTGCCAGCAGCTTAGGGCTGATCTATGGCTACACCTTC; cdr3_aa: CASSLGLIYGYTF